This entry concerns a single T cell receptor (beta chain). Germline CDR1 reads SNHLY; CDR2 reads FYNNEI. The CDR3 length is 13 residues. The V end was cut by 6 bases, the J end by 6 bases, with 11 bases between. The data were obtained in a study of CD8 T cells in ankylosing spondylitis. TCRdb called the 5' RACE reads again in MiXCR, with one record for every CDR3 protein. The data hold about 150,000 distinct CDR3 sequences, with under 45% observed a single time. Sequencing used synovial fluid, either unsorted or a sorted T cell fraction (not recorded which). The chain recombines TRBV2 with TRBJ2-2; no firm D call. The TCR originated in a male donor with ankylosing spondylitis. This chain's CDR3 is CASRAAPAGELFF. In nucleotides, the CDR3 is TGTGCCAGCAGGGCCGCCCCAGCCGGGGAGCTGTTTTTT.